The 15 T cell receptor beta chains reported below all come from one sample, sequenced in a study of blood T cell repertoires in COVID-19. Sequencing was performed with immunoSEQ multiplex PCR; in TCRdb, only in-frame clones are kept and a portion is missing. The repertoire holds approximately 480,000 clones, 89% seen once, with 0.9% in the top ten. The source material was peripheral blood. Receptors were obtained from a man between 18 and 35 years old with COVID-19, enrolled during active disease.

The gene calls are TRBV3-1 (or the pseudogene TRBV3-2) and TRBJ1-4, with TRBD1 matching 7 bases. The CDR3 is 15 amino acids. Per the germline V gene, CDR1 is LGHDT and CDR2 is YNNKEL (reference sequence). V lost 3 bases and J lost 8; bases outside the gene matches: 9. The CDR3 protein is CASSQKTGSGEKLFF. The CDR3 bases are TGTGCCAGCAGCCAGAAGACAGGGTCAGGGGAAAAACTGTTTTTT.

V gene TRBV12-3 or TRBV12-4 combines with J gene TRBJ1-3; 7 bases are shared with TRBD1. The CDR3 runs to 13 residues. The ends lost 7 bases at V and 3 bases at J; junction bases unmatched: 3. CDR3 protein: CASNRGGGNTIYF. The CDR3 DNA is TGTGCCAGCAACAGGGGAGGTGGAAACACCATATATTTT.

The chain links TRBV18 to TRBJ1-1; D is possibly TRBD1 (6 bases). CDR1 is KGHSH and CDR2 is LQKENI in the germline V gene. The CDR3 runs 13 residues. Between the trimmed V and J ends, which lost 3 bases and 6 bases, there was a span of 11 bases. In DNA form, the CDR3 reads TGTGCCAGCTCACCTAACGGACAGTCTGAAGCTTTCTTT. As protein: CASSPNGQSEAFF.

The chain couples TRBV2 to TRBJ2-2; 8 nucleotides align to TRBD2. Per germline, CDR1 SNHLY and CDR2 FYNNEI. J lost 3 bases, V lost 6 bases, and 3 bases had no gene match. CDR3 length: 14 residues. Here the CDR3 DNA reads TGTGCCAGCAGCGGGGGGGATTACACCGGGGAGCTGTTTTTT. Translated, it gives CASSGGDYTGELFF. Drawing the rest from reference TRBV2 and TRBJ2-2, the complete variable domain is EPEVTQTPSHQVTQMGQEVILRCVPISNHLYFYWYRQILGQKVEFLVSFYNNEISEKSEIFDDQFSVERPDGSNFTLKIRSTKLEDSAMYFCASSGGDYTGELFFGEGSRLTVL.

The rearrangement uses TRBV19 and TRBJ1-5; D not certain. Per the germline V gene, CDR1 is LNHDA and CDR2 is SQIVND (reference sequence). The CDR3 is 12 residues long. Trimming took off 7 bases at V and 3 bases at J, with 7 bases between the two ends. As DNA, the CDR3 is TGTGCCAGTAAGAGGGACAATCAGCCCCAGCATTTT. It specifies CASKRDNQPQHF.

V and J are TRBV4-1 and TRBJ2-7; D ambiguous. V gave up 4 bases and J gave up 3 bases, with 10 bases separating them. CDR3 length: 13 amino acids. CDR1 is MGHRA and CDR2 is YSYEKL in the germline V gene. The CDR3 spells CASSLEYFYEQYF. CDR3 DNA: TGCGCCAGCAGCCTAGAATACTTCTACGAGCAGTACTTC.

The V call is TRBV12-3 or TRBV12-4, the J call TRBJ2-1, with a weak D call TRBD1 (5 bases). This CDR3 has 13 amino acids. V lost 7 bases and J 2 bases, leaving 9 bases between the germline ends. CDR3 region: CASTPGTYNEQFF. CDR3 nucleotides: TGTGCCAGCACTCCAGGGACCTACAATGAGCAGTTCTTC.

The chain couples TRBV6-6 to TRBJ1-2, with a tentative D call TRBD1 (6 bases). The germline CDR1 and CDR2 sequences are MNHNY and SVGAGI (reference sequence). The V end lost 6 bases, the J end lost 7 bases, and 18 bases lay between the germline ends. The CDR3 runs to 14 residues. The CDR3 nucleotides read TGTGCCAGCAGCCCTATGGACAGTGGGACTGGCTACACCTTC. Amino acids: CASSPMDSGTGYTF.

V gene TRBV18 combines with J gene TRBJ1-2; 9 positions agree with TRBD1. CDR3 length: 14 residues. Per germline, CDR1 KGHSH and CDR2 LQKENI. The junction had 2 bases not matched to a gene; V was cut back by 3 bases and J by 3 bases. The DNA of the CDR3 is TGTGCCAGCTCACCGGACAGGGGTGACTATGGCTACACCTTC. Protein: CASSPDRGDYGYTF.

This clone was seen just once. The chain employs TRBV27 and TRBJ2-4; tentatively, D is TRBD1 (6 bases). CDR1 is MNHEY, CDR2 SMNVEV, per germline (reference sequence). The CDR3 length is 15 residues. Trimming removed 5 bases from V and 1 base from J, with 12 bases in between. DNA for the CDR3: TGTGCCAGCAGTCCGAACAGGGTGGCCAAAAACATTCAGTACTTC. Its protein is CASSPNRVAKNIQYF.

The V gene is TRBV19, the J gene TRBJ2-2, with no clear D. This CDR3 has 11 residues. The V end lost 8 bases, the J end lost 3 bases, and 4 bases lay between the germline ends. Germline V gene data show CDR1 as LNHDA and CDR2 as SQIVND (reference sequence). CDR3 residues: CASGDTGELFF. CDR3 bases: TGTGCCAGTGGAGACACCGGGGAGCTGTTTTTT.

The CDR3 nucleotides read TGCGCCAGCAGCAACGGCGGGACTAGCGGGAGGGCTAGATACAATGAGCAGTTCTTC. This encodes CASSNGGTSGRARYNEQFF. The rearrangement links TRBV5-1 to TRBJ2-1, with 16 nucleotides matching TRBD2. Looked up from germline, CDR1 is SGHRS and CDR2 is YFSETQ. The V gene end was trimmed by 4 bases and the J gene end by 4 bases; junction bases not matched to a gene: 11. The CDR3 is made up of 19 amino acids. Supplemented by reference TRBV5-1 and TRBJ2-1, the full variable domain reads KAGVTQTPRYLIKTRGQQVTLSCSPISGHRSVSWYQQTPGQGLQFLFEYFSETQRNKGNFPGRFSGRQFSNSRSEMNVSTLELGDSALYLCASSNGGTSGRARYNEQFFGPGTRLTVL.

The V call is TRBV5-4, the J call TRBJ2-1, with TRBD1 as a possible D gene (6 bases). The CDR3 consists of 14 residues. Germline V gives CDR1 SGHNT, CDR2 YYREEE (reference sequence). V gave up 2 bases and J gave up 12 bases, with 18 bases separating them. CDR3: CASSLGTGNYGQFF. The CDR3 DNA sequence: TGTGCCAGCAGCTTAGGTACAGGGAACTACGGGCAGTTCTTC.

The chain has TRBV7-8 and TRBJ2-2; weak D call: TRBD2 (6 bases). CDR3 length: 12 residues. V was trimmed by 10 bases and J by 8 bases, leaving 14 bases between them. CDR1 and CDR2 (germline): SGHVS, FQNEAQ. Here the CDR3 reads CATGADAGELFF. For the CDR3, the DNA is TGTGCCACGGGAGCCGACGCGGGGGAGCTGTTTTTT.

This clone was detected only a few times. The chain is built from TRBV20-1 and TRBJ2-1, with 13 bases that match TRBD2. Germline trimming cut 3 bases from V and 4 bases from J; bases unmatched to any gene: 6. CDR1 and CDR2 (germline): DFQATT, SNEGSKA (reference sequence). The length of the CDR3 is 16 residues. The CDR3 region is CSASATSGRTYNEQFF. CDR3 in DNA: TGCAGTGCTAGTGCGACTAGCGGGAGGACATACAATGAGCAGTTCTTC.